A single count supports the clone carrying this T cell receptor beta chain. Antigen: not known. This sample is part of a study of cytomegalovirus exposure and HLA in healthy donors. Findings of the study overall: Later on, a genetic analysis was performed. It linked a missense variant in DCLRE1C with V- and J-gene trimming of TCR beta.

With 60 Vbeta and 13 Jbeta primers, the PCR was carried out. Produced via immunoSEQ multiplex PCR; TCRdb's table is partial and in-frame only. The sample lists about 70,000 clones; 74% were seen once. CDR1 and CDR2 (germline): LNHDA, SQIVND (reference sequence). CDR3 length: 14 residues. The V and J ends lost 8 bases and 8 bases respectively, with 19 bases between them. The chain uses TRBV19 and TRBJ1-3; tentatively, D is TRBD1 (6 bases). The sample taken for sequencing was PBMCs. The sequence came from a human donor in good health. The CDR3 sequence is CASRESDRRDTIYF. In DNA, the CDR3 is TGTGCCAGTCGAGAATCGGACAGACGGGACACCATATATTTT. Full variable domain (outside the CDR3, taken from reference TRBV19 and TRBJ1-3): DGGITQSPKYLFRKEGQNVTLSCEQNLNHDAMYWYRQDPGQGLRLIYYSQIVNDFQKGDIAEGYSVSREKKESFPLTVTSAQKNPTAFYLCASRESDRRDTIYFGEGSWLTVV.